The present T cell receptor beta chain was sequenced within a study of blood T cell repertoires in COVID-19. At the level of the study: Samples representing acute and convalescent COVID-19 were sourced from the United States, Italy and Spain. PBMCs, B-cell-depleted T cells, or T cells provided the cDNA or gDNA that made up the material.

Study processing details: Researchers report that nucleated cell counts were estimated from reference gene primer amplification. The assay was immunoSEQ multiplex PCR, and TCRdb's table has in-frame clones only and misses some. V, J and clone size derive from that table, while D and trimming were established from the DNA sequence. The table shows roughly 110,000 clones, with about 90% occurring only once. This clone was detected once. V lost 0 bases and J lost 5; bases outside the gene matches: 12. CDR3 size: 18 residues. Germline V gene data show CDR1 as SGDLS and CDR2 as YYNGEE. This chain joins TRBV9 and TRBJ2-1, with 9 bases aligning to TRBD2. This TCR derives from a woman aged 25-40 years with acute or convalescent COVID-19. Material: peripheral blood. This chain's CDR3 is CASSVGLLREGRDNEQFF. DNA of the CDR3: TGTGCCAGCAGCGTAGGGTTGTTGCGGGAGGGCCGCGACAATGAGCAGTTCTTC.